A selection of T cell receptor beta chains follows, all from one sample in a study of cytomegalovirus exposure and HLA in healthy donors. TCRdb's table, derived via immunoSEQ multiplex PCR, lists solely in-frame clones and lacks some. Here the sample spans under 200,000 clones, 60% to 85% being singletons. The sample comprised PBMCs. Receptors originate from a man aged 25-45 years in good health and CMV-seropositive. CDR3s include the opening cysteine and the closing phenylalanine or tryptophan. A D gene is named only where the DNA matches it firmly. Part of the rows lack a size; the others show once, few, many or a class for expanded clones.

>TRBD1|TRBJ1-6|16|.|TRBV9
CASSAQGDGYNSPLHF
TGTGCCAGCAGCGCACAGGGGGACGGTTATAATTCACCCCTCCACTTT
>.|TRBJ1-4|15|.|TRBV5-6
CASSLVRDYNEKLFF
TGTGCCAGCAGCTTGGTACGAGACTATAATGAAAAACTGTTTTTT
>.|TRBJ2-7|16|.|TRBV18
CASSETAGTFSYEQYF
TGTGCCAGCTCAGAAACCGCCGGGACATTCTCCTACGAGCAGTACTTC
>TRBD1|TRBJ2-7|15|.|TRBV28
CASSISTGTPYEQYF
TGTGCCAGCAGTATTTCGACAGGGACCCCCTACGAGCAGTACTTC
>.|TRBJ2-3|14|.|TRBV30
CAWRSKGVTDTQYF
TGTGCCTGGAGGAGTAAGGGGGTGACAGATACGCAGTATTTT
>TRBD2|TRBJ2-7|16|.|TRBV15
CATSGTGTSLSYEQYF
TGTGCCACCAGCGGTACCGGGACTAGCCTCTCCTACGAGCAGTACTTC
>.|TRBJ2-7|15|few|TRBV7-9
CASSLTSGWAYEQYF
TGTGCCAGCAGCTTAACGTCAGGCTGGGCCTACGAGCAGTACTTC
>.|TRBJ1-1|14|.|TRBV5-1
CASSLDRVNTEAFF
TGCGCCAGCAGCTTGGACCGGGTGAACACTGAAGCTTTCTTT
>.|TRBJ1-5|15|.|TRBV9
CASSVGREEGQPQHF
TGTGCCAGCAGCGTAGGCCGGGAGGAGGGTCAGCCCCAGCATTTT
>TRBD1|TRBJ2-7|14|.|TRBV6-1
CASSGGQEFHEQYF
TGTGCCAGCAGTGGGGGACAGGAGTTCCACGAGCAGTACTTC
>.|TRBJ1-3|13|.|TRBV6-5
CASSYTIGNTIYF
TGTGCCAGCAGTTACACAATTGGAAACACCATATATTTT
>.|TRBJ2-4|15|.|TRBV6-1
CASSGDSLAKNIQYF
TGTGCCAGCAGTGGCGACAGTCTAGCCAAAAACATTCAGTACTTC
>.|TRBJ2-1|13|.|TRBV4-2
CASSQDWGDEQFF
TGTGCCAGCAGCCAAGATTGGGGGGACGAGCAGTTCTTC
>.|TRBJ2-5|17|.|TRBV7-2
CASRGIAGGVYQETQYF
TGTGCCAGCAGGGGTATAGCTGGAGGGGTGTACCAAGAGACCCAGTACTTC
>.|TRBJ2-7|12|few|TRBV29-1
CSVDTGWNEQYF
TGCAGCGTTGATACGGGGTGGAACGAGCAGTACTTC
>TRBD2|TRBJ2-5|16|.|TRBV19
CASSWGLAGSGETQYF
TGTGCCAGTAGTTGGGGGCTAGCGGGGTCCGGGGAGACCCAGTACTTC
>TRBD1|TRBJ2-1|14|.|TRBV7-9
CASSRQGTYNEQFF
TGTGCCAGCAGCCGACAGGGGACCTACAATGAGCAGTTCTTC
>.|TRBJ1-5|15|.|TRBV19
CASAWTDNSNQPQHF
TGTGCCAGCGCCTGGACAGATAATAGCAATCAGCCCCAGCATTTT
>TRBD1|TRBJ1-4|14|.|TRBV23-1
CASSQKDRGEKLFF
TGCGCCAGCAGTCAAAAGGACAGGGGTGAAAAACTGTTTTTT
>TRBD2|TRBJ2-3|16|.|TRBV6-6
CASSHSLAGESDTQYF
TGTGCCAGCAGCCATTCTCTAGCGGGGGAGTCAGATACGCAGTATTTT
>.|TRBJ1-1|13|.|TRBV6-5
CASSYMWLTEAFF
TGTGCCAGCAGTTATATGTGGCTGACTGAAGCTTTCTTT
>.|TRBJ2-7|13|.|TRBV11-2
CASSSDRYYEQYF
TGTGCCAGCAGTTCAGACAGGTACTACGAGCAGTACTTC
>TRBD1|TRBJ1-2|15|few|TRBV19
CASSRDRRGIEGYTF
TGTGCCAGTAGTCGGGACAGGCGGGGAATTGAGGGCTACACCTTC
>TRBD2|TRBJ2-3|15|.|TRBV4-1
CASSQSSGAGDTQYF
TGCGCCAGCAGCCAATCCAGCGGGGCAGGAGATACGCAGTATTTT
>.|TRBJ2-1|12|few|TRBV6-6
CASSYPGGEQFF
TGTGCCAGCAGTTACCCCGGGGGAGAGCAGTTCTTC
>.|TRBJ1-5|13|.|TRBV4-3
CASSQVGIQPQHF
TGCGCCAGCAGCCAAGTGGGCATTCAGCCCCAGCATTTT
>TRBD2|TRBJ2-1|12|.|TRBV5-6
CASSPGGDEQFF
TGTGCCAGCAGCCCGGGGGGGGATGAGCAGTTCTTC
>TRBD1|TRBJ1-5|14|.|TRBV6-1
CASMEGASNQPQHF
TGTGCCAGCATGGAGGGGGCGAGCAATCAGCCCCAGCATTTT
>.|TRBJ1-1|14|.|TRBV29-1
CSVGGKGGNTEAFF
TGCAGCGTTGGGGGCAAGGGAGGGAACACTGAAGCTTTCTTT
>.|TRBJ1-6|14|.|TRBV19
CASSLDTGNSPLHF
TGTGCCAGTAGTTTGGACACCGGGAATTCACCCCTCCACTTT
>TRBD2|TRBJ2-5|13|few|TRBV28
CASSRTSKETQYF
TGTGCCAGCAGTAGGACTAGCAAAGAGACCCAGTACTTC
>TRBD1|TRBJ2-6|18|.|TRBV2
CATRGGRGLNSGANVLTF
TGTGCCACCAGAGGAGGCAGGGGGCTAAATTCTGGGGCCAACGTCCTGACTTTC
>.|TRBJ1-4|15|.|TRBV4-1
CASSQQGGAGEKLFF
TGCGCCAGCAGCCAGCAGGGAGGGGCAGGGGAAAAACTGTTTTTT
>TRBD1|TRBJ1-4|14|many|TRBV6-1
CASTGTVSSEKLFF
TGTGCCAGCACCGGGACAGTGTCTAGTGAAAAACTGTTTTTT
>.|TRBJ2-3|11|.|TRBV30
CAWRAGDTQYF
TGTGCCTGGAGGGCAGGGGATACGCAGTATTTT
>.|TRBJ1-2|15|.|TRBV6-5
CASSPGQGFYHGYTF
TGTGCCAGCAGCCCTGGACAAGGGTTCTACCATGGCTACACCTTC
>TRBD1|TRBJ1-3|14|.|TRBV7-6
CASSSRGLGNTIYF
TGTGCCAGCAGCTCCAGGGGGCTCGGAAACACCATATATTTT
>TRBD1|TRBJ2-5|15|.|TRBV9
CASSGGTGGRETQYF
TGTGCCAGCAGCGGCGGGACAGGGGGTCGAGAGACCCAGTACTTC
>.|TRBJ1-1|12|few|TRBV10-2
CASMEGNTEAFF
TGCGCCAGCATGGAGGGGAACACTGAAGCTTTCTTT
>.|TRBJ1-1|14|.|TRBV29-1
CSGGGRTVNTEAFF
TGCAGCGGGGGGGGACGGACGGTGAACACTGAAGCTTTCTTT
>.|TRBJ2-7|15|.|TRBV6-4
CASKRGGQRANKQYF
TGTGCCAGCAAACGCGGGGGCCAGAGGGCAAACAAGCAGTACTTC
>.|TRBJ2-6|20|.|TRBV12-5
CASGLVDPDNAHSGANVLTF
TGTGCTAGTGGTTTGGTAGATCCGGACAATGCCCACTCTGGGGCCAACGTCCTGACTTTC
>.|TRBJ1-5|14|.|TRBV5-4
CASSLAFGNQPQHF
TGTGCCAGCAGCTTGGCCTTTGGCAATCAGCCCCAGCATTTT
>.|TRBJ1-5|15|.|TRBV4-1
CASSQDRAGYQPQHF
TGCGCCAGCAGCCAAGATAGGGCAGGGTATCAGCCCCAGCATTTT
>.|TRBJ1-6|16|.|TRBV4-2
CASSQEHGAPNSPLHF
TGTGCCAGCAGCCAAGAGCACGGTGCACCAAATTCACCCCTCCACTTT
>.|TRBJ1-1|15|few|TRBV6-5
CASSALTGGYTEAFF
TGTGCCAGCAGTGCACTGACGGGGGGCTACACTGAAGCTTTCTTT
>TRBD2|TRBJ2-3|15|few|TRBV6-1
CASSEWAGGADTQYF
TGTGCCAGCAGTGAATGGGCGGGGGGGGCAGATACGCAGTATTTT
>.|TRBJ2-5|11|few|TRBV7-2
CASTLQETQYF
TGTGCCAGCACCCTACAAGAGACCCAGTACTTC
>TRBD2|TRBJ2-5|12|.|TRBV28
CASSFFSGGEYF
TGTGCCAGCAGTTTTTTTAGCGGGGGAGAGTACTTC
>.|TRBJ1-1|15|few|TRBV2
CASSEWLGANTEAFF
TGTGCCAGCAGTGAATGGTTAGGGGCCAACACTGAAGCTTTCTTT
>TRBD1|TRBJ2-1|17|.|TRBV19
CASSTLEQGYGYNEQFF
TGTGCCAGTAGTACACTCGAACAGGGGTACGGGTACAATGAGCAGTTCTTC
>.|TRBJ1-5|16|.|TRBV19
CASSTDRAYSNQPQHF
TGTGCCAGTAGCACGGACAGAGCCTATAGCAATCAGCCCCAGCATTTT
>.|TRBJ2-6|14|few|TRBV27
CASSQGFGANVLTF
TGTGCCAGCAGTCAGGGTTTTGGGGCCAACGTCCTGACTTTC